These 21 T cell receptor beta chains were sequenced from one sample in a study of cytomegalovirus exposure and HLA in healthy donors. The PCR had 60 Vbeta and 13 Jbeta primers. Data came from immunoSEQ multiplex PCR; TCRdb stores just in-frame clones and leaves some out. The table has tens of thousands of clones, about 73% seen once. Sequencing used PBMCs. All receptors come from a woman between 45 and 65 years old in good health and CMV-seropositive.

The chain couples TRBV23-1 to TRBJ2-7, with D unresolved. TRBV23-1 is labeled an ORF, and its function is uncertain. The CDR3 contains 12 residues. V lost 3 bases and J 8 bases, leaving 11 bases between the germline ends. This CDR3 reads CASSQARLKQYF. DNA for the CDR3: TGCGCCAGCAGTCAGGCTAGGTTGAAGCAGTACTTC.

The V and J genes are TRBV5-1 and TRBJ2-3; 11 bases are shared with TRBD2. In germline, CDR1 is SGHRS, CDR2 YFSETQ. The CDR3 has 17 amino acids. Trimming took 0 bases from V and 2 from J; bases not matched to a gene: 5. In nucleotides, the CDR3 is TGCGCCAGCAGCTTGGAACTAGCGGGGGATTACACAGATACGCAGTATTTT. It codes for CASSLELAGDYTDTQYF.

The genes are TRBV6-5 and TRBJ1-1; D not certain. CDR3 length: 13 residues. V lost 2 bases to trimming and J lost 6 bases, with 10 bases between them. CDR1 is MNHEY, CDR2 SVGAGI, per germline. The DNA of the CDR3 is TGTGCCAGCAGTTACGGGGAGTTCTCTGAAGCTTTCTTT. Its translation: CASSYGEFSEAFF.

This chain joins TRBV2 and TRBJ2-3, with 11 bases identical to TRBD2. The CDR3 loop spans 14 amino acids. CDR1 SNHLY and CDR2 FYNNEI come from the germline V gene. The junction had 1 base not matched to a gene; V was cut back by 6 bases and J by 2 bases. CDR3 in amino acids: CASRGLADTDTQYF. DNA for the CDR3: TGTGCCAGCAGGGGACTAGCGGACACAGATACGCAGTATTTT.

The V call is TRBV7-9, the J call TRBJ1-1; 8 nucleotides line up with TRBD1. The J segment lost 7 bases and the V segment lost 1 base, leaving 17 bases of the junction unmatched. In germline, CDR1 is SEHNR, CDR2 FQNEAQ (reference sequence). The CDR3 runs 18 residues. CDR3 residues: CASSLGHPPDRAGGEAFF. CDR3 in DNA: TGTGCCAGCAGCTTAGGCCATCCCCCGGACAGGGCTGGGGGTGAAGCTTTCTTT.

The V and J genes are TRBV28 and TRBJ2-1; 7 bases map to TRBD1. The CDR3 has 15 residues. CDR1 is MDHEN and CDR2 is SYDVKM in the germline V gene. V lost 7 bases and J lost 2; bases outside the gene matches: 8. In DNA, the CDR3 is TGTGCCAGCACTTTTCCAGGGGGACCCTACAATGAGCAGTTCTTC. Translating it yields CASTFPGGPYNEQFF.

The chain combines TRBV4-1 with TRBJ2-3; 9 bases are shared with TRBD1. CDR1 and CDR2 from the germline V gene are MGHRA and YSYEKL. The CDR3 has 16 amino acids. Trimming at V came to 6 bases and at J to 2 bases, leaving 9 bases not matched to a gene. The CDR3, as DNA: TGCGCCAGCAGACACGCGACAGGGGGGCTCACAGATACGCAGTATTTT. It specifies CASRHATGGLTDTQYF.

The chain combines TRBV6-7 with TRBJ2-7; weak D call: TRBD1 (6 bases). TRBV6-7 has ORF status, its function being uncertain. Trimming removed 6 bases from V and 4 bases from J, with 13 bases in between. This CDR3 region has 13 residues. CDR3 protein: CASSPDRSYEQYF. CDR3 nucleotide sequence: TGTGCCAGCAGCCCCGACAGGTCATACGAGCAGTACTTC.

CDR3 nucleotide sequence: TGTGCCAGCGGGACAGGGGGCTCCTACGAGCAGTACTTC. Residues: CASGTGGSYEQYF. The rearrangement links TRBV27 to TRBJ2-7; TRBD1 agrees at 11 bases. The V gene end was trimmed by 8 bases and the J gene end by 0 bases; junction bases not matched to a gene: 0. The germline CDR1 and CDR2 sequences are MNHEY and SMNVEV (reference sequence). CDR3 length: 13 amino acids.

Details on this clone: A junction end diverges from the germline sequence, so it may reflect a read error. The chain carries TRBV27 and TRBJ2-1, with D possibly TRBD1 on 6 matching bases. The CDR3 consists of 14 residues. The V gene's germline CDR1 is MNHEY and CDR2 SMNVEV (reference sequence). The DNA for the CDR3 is TGTGCCACCTCGGCCGGGACACCCTACATTGAGCAGTTCTTC. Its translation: CATSAGTPYIEQFF.

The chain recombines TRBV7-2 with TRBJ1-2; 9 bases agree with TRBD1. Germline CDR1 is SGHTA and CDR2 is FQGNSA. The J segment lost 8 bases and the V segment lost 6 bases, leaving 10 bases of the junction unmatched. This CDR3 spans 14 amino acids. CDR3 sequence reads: CASRAGTGTGGYTF. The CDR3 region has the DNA TGTGCCAGCAGGGCGGGGACAGGGACAGGGGGCTACACCTTC.

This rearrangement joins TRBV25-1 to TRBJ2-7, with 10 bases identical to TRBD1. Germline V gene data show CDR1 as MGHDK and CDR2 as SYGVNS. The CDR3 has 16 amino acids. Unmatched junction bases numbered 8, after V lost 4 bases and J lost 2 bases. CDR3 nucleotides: TGTGCCAGCAGTGCCTTCGGACAGGGGGGGACCTACGAGCAGTACTTC. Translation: CASSAFGQGGTYEQYF.

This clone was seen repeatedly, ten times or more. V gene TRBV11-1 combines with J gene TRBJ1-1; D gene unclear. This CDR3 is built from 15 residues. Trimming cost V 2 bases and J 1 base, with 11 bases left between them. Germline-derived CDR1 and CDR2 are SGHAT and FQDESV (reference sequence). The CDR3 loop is CASSLRRTGNTEAFF. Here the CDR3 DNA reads TGTGCCAGCAGCTTAAGACGGACTGGGAACACTGAAGCTTTCTTT.

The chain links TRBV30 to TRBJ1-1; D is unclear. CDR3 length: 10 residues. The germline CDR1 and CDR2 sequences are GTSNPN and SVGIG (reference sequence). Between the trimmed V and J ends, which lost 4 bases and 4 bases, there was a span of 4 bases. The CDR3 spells CAWTITEAFF. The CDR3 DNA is TGTGCCTGGACCATCACTGAAGCTTTCTTT.

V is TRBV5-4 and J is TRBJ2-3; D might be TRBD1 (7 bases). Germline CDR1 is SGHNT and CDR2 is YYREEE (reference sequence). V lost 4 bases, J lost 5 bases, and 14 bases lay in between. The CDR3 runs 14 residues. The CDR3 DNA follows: TGTGCCAGCAGCGATCGACAGGGAGGAGATACGCAGTATTTT. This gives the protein CASSDRQGGDTQYF.

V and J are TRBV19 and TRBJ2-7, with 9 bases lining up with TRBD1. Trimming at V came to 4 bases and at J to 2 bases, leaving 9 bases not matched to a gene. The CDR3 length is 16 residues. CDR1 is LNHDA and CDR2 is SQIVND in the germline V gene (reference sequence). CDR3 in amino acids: CASSTLPGQGTYEQYF. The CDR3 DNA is TGTGCCAGTAGTACTCTCCCGGGACAGGGAACCTACGAGCAGTACTTC.

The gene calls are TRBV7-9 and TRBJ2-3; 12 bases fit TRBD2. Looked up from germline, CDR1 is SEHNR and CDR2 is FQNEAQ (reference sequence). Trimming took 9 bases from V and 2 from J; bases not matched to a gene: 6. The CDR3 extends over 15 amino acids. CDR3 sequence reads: CASYRTSGDTDTQYF. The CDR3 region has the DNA TGTGCCAGTTACAGGACTAGCGGGGACACAGATACGCAGTATTTT.

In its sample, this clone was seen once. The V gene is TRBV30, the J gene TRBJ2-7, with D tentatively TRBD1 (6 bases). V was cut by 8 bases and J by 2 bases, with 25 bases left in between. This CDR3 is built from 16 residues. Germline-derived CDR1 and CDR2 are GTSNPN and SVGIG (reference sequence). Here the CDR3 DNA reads TGTGCCCGCGGTAGGGCAGGGGAGCTTATCGCCTACGAGCAGTACTTC. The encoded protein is CARGRAGELIAYEQYF. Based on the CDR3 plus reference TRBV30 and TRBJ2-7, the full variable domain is SQTIHQWPATLVQPVGSPLSLECTVEGTSNPNLYWYRQAAGRGLQLLFYSVGIGQISSEVPQNLSASRPQDRQFILSSKKLLLSDSGFYLCARGRAGELIAYEQYFGPGTRLTVT.

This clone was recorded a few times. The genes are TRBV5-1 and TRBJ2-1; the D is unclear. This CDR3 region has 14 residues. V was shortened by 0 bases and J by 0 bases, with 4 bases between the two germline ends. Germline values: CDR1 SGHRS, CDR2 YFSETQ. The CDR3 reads CASSLESSYNEQFF. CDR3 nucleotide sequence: TGCGCCAGCAGCTTGGAGAGCTCCTACAATGAGCAGTTCTTC. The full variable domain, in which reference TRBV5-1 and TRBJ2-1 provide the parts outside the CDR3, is KAGVTQTPRYLIKTRGQQVTLSCSPISGHRSVSWYQQTPGQGLQFLFEYFSETQRNKGNFPGRFSGRQFSNSRSEMNVSTLELGDSALYLCASSLESSYNEQFFGPGTRLTVL.

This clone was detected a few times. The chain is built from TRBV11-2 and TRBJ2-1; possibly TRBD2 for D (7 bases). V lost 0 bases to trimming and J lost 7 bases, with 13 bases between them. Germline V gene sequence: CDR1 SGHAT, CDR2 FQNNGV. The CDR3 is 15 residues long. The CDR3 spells CASSLDRGAWNEQFF. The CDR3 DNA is TGTGCCAGCAGCTTAGATCGGGGGGCTTGGAATGAGCAGTTCTTC.

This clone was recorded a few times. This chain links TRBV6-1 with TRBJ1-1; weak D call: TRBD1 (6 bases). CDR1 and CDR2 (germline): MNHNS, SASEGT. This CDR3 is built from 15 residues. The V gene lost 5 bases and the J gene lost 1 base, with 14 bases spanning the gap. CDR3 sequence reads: CASSFDPGQNTEAFF. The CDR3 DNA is TGTGCCAGCAGTTTCGATCCGGGACAGAACACTGAAGCTTTCTTT.